Listed below are T cell receptor beta chains from one sample, sequenced in a study of long-term antiretroviral therapy in people with HIV. TCRdb's copy holds only in-frame clones and misses some; the assay was immunoSEQ multiplex PCR. The sample shows 25,000 to 30,000 clones, approximately 90% of them seen only once. This material consisted of unsorted PBMCs, taken approximately 2.7 years after starting antiretroviral therapy. These receptors originate from a man aged 40-49 years with HIV. Each CDR3 is given with its conserved first and last residue. The D gene is left open where the match is weak. Expanded clones are given a class, and other clones once, few, many or no size at all.

TRBV5-3,TRBJ2-4,TRBD2,.,CARSLAWSGGPVVKNIQYF,TGTGCCAGAAGCTTGGCCTGGTCGGGAGGGCCAGTTGTTAAGAACATTCAGTACTTC
TRBV7-9,TRBJ2-5,.,once,CASSLVGREETQYF,TGTGCCAGCAGCTTAGTTGGCAGGGAAGAGACCCAGTACTTC
TRBV15,TRBJ2-1,.,.,CATSRDRVILGHEQFF,TGTGCCACTAGCAGGGATAGGGTGATCCTTGGCCACGAGCAGTTCTTC
TRBV6-5,TRBJ1-4,.,.,CASSYSGKLFF,TGTGCCAGCAGTTACTCTGGAAAACTGTTTTTT
TRBV28,TRBJ1-1,.,.,CASISSTQAFF,TGTGCCAGCATATCATCGACACAAGCTTTCTTT
TRBV28,TRBJ2-7,.,.,CASSLRQLPWEQYF,TGTGCCAGCAGTTTAAGACAGCTCCCCTGGGAGCAGTACTTC
TRBV10-1,TRBJ2-5,.,.,CASSESGGGETQYF,TGCGCCAGCAGTGAGTCAGGGGGGGGAGAGACCCAGTACTTC
TRBV27,TRBJ1-5,.,.,CASSLQTPPGNQPQHF,TGTGCCAGCAGTTTACAGACGCCTCCTGGCAATCAGCCCCAGCATTTT
TRBV28,TRBJ2-4,TRBD1,.,CASSSGQGANIQYF,TGTGCCAGCAGTTCGGGACAGGGGGCGAACATTCAGTACTTC
TRBV30,TRBJ2-5,.,.,CAWSGGIGDAETQYF,TGTGCCTGGAGTGGCGGGATAGGGGATGCGGAGACCCAGTACTTC
TRBV30,TRBJ1-3,.,.,CAWSVLGFGNTIYF,TGTGCCTGGAGTGTACTGGGATTCGGAAACACCATATATTTT
TRBV27,TRBJ1-1,.,.,CASSYASGGPAFF,TGTGCCAGCAGTTACGCCTCGGGGGGCCCGGCTTTCTTT
TRBV7-9,TRBJ2-7,.,.,CASSPRGDSYEQYF,TGTGCCAGCAGCCCCAGGGGGGACTCCTACGAGCAGTACTTC
TRBV30,TRBJ2-7,.,.,CAWSGQQGISYEQYF,TGTGCCTGGAGCGGGCAACAGGGTATATCCTACGAGCAGTACTTC
TRBV4-3,TRBJ2-7,TRBD1,.,CASSQGSGQGSSYEQYF,TGCGCCAGCAGCCAAGGATCGGGACAGGGGTCCTCCTACGAGCAGTACTTC
TRBV4-1,TRBJ2-7,.,.,CASSQIPSERGYEQYF,TGCGCCAGCAGCCAAATTCCTAGCGAAAGGGGCTACGAGCAGTACTTC
TRBV6-5,TRBJ1-5,.,.,CASSVRVGNQPQHF,TGTGCCAGCAGTGTCAGGGTAGGTAATCAGCCCCAGCATTTT
TRBV6-1,TRBJ2-1,.,.,CASSGGESYNEQFF,TGTGCCAGCAGTGGGGGGGAATCCTACAATGAGCAGTTCTTC
TRBV4-3,TRBJ2-1,.,.,CASSQDGNDNEQFF,TGCGCCAGCAGCCAAGACGGGAACGACAATGAGCAGTTCTTC
TRBV30,TRBJ2-7,.,.,CAWSVGSSRHEQYF,TGTGCCTGGAGTGTAGGGTCATCTAGGCACGAGCAGTACTTC
TRBV5-1,TRBJ2-3,.,.,CASISGLHTDTQYF,TGCGCCAGCATCTCGGGACTTCACACAGATACGCAGTATTTT
TRBV7-9,TRBJ2-7,TRBD1,.,CASSLLDRGTYEQYF,TGTGCCAGCAGCTTACTGGACAGGGGTACGTACGAGCAGTACTTC
TRBV7-2,TRBJ2-5,.,.,CASSLRLETQYF,TGTGCCAGCAGCTTAAGACTGGAGACCCAGTACTTC
TRBV7-9,TRBJ1-4,.,.,CASSRDLRDEKLFF,TGTGCCAGCAGCCGGGACCTGAGAGATGAAAAACTGTTTTTT
TRBV11-2,TRBJ1-1,.,.,CASSALQLSTEAFF,TGTGCCAGCAGCGCACTACAGCTTTCCACTGAAGCTTTCTTT
TRBV7-9,TRBJ1-4,.,few,CASNRQSEKLFF,TGTGCCAGCAACCGACAGTCTGAAAAACTGTTTTTT
TRBV30,TRBJ2-1,.,.,CAWSQGHEQFF,TGTGCCTGGAGTCAGGGACATGAGCAGTTCTTC
TRBV9,TRBJ2-2,TRBD2,.,CASSVASGGADTGELFF,TGTGCCAGCAGCGTAGCTAGCGGGGGGGCAGACACCGGGGAGCTGTTTTTT
TRBV27,TRBJ1-2,.,once,CATRFANYGYTF,TGTGCCACCCGTTTTGCGAACTATGGCTACACCTTC
TRBV25-1,TRBJ2-1,.,.,CASRGGVPYNEQFF,TGTGCCAGCAGGGGGGGAGTTCCTTACAATGAGCAGTTCTTC